The entry below gives a single T cell receptor (beta chain) sequence along with its context. This specimen belongs to a study of shared clonotypes between healthy human individuals. The protocol was immunoSEQ multiplex PCR, while the TCRdb copy is restricted to in-frame clones and leaves out a portion. Among around 560,000 clones listed, roughly 96% were seen once. The V segment lost 3 bases and the J segment 7 bases; nucleotides outside the gene matches: 7. The CDR3 runs to 14 residues. Germline CDR1 reads SEHNR; CDR2 reads FQNEAQ (reference sequence). Naive CD8 cells, CD45RO-negative and positively selected for CCR7, excluded terminally differentiated effector memory CD45RA+ cells.

This TCR derives from a woman aged 25 to 39 in good health. The sample was naive CD8+ T cells sorted from blood. This chain joins TRBV7-9 and TRBJ2-7; TRBD1 matches 9 bases. This CDR3 is CASSFRDRVGEQYF. The CDR3 DNA follows: TGTGCCAGCAGCTTCAGGGACAGGGTAGGAGAGCAGTACTTC.